The 3 T cell receptor beta chains listed next were all sequenced from one sample in a study of blood T cell repertoires in COVID-19. Data came from immunoSEQ multiplex PCR; TCRdb stores just in-frame clones and leaves some out. The data hold 170,000 or so clones, with more than 85% observed a single time. Sequenced input: peripheral blood. The receptors stem from a man aged 40-49 years with active or convalescent COVID-19.

This clone was seen once. The V and J genes are TRBV7-2 and TRBJ1-1, with D perhaps TRBD1 (6 bases). V was cut by 1 base and J by 1 base, with 10 bases left in between. Germline V gene sequence: CDR1 SGHTA, CDR2 FQGNSA. CDR3 size: 15 residues. For the CDR3, the DNA is TGTGCCAGCAGCTTAGTGGGACATACGAACACTGAAGCTTTCTTT. It encodes CASSLVGHTNTEAFF. The whole variable domain, filled in from reference TRBV7-2 and TRBJ1-1, reads GAGVSQSPSNKVTEKGKDVELRCDPISGHTALYWYRQSLGQGLEFLIYFQGNSAPDKSGLPSDRFSAERTGGSVSTLTIQRTQQEDSAVYLCASSLVGHTNTEAFFGQGTRLTVV.

The V gene is TRBV2, the J gene TRBJ2-4, with TRBD1 matching 10 bases. Per germline, CDR1 SNHLY and CDR2 FYNNEI. This CDR3 spans 17 amino acids. V gave up 6 bases and J gave up 0 bases; unmatched junction bases: 8. The CDR3 bases are TGTGCCAGCAGGGACCGACAGGGGGCGGTAGCCAAAAACATTCAGTACTTC. This gives the protein CASRDRQGAVAKNIQYF.

The chain links TRBV2 to TRBJ1-2, with 8 nucleotides matching TRBD1. V lost 10 bases to trimming and J lost 2 bases; unmatched junction nucleotides: 6. The CDR3 is made up of 13 amino acids. Germline V gene lookup returns CDR1 SNHLY and CDR2 FYNNEI. The CDR3 sequence: CATETGANYGYTF. In DNA form, the CDR3 reads TGTGCCACGGAGACAGGGGCGAACTATGGCTACACCTTC.